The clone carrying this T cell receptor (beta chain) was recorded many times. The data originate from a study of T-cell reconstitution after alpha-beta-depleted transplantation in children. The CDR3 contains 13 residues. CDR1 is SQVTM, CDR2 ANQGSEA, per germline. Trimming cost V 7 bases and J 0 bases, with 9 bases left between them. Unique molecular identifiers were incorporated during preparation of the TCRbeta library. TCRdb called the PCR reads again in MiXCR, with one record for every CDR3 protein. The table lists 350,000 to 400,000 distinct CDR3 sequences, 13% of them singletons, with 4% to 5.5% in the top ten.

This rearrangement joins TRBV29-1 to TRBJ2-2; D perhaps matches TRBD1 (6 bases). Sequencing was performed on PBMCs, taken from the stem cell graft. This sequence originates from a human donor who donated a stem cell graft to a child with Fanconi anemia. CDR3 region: CSADRPNTGELFF. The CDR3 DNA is TGCAGCGCGGACAGACCGAACACCGGGGAGCTGTTTTTT.